The T cell receptor beta chain under discussion was sequenced for a study of cytotoxic CD8 clonotypes in ibrutinib-treated CLL. The study's findings and limits: Under treatment, the uncommon public clonotypes either contracted or remained stable.

As concerns this clone: Its antigen is currently unknown.

The V end was cut by 4 bases, the J end by 1 base, with 16 bases between. The length of the CDR3 is 16 residues. Germline assignment: CDR1 SGDLS and CDR2 YYNGEE. This table comes from immunoSEQ multiplex PCR, and its TCRdb copy is limited to in-frame clones, with some not included. The sample carries 200,000 to 250,000 clones, 79% recorded once. The sample here was PBMCs, taken after 12 months of ibrutinib treatment. The clonotype was recovered from a human donor with chronic lymphocytic leukemia. The rearrangement joins TRBV9 to TRBJ2-3; D possibly corresponds to TRBD2 (6 bases). CDR3 residues: CASSPGTGARTDTQYF. The CDR3 nucleotides read TGTGCCAGCAGCCCCGGGACTGGGGCACGCACAGATACGCAGTATTTT.